The T cell receptor beta chain described here comes from a study of untreated major depressive disorder. This CDR3 spans 15 amino acids. From germline, CDR1 is LGHNA and CDR2 YSLEER. The V gene end was trimmed by 1 base and the J gene end by 2 bases; junction bases not matched to a gene: 4. Assay: immunoSEQ multiplex PCR; the TCRdb copy retains only in-frame clones and omits some. The repertoire holds 23,000 or so clones, with 91% as singletons. Every participant had European ancestry. Typically 85% to 95% of enriched cells were CD4+. Points from the study as a whole: Only three preselected Vbeta families were compared in sequencing. TRBV05-01 (Vbeta 5.1) usage was higher in CD4+ T cells of depressed patients than controls.

In regard to this clone: The antigen remains undetermined.

What was sequenced was CD4+ T cells from PBMCs. The genes are TRBV4-3 and TRBJ1-2; TRBD1 matches 7 bases. This TCR was recovered from a woman aged 25-40 years with major depressive disorder. The CDR3 spells CASSQGRGQNYGYTF. CDR3 nucleotides: TGCGCCAGCAGCCAAGGTAGGGGGCAGAACTATGGCTACACCTTC.